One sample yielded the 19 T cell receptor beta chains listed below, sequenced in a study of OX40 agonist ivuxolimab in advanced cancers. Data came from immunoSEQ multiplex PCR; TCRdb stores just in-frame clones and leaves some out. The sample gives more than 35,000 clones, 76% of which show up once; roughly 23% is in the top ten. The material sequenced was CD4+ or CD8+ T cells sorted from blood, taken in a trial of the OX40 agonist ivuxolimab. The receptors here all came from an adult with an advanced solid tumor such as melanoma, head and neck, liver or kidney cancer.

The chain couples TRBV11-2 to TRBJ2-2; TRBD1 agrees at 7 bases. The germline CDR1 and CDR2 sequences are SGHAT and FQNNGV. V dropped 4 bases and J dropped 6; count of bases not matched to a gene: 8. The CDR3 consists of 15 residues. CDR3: CASSSWTGGAGELFF. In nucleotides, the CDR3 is TGTGCCAGCAGCTCATGGACAGGAGGAGCCGGGGAGCTGTTTTTT.

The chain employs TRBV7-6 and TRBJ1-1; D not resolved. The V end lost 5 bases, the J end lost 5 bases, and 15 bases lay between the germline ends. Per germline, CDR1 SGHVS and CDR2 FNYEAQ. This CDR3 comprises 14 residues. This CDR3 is CASSRRPGWTEAFF. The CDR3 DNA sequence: TGTGCCAGCAGCCGCCGGCCCGGGTGGACTGAAGCTTTCTTT.

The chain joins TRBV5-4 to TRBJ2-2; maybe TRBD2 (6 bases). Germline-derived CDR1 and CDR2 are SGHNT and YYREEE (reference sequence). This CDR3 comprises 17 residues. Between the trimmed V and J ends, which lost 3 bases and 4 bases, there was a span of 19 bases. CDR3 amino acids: CASSSRAGPRVTGELFF. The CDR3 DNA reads TGTGCCAGCAGCTCCCGGGCGGGGCCCCGGGTCACCGGGGAGCTGTTTTTT.

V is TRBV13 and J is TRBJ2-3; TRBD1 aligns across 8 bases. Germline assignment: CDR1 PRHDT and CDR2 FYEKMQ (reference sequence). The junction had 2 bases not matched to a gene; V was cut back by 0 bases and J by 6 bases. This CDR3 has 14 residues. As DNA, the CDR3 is TGTGCCAGCAGCTTAGGGACAGGGGAGGATACGCAGTATTTT. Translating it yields CASSLGTGEDTQYF.

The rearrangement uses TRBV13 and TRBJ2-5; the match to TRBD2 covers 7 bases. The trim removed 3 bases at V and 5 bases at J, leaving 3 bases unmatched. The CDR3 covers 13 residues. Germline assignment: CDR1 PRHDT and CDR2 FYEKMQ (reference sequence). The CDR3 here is CASSLGLSETQYF. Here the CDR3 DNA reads TGTGCCAGCAGCTTGGGACTATCGGAGACCCAGTACTTC. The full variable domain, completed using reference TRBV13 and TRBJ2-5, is AAGVIQSPRHLIKEKRETATLKCYPIPRHDTVYWYQQGPGQDPQFLISFYEKMQSDKGSIPDRFSAQQFSDYHSELNMSSLELGDSALYFCASSLGLSETQYFGPGTRLLVL.

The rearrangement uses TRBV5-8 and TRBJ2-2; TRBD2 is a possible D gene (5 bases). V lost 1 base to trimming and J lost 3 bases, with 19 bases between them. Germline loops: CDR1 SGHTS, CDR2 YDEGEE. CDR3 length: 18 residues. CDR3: CASSLRIREQRDTGELFF. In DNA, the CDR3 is TGTGCCAGCAGCTTGCGTATTCGGGAACAACGGGACACCGGGGAGCTGTTTTTT.

The CDR3 protein is CASSWDRVYEQYF. As DNA, the CDR3 is TGCGCCAGCAGCTGGGACAGGGTATACGAGCAGTACTTC. This rearrangement joins TRBV5-1 to TRBJ2-7; 9 bases align to TRBD1. The CDR3 totals 13 residues. Trimming took 3 bases from V and 4 from J; bases not matched to a gene: 2. Germline V gene sequence: CDR1 SGHRS, CDR2 YFSETQ.

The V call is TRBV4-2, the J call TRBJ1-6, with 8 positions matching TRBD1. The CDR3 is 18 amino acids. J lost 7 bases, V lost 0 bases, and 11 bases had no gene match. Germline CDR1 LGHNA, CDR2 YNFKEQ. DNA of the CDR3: TGTGCCAGCAGCCAAGAGCCCCTCAGGGGGCGAGGGAATTCACCCCTCCACTTT. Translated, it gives CASSQEPLRGRGNSPLHF.

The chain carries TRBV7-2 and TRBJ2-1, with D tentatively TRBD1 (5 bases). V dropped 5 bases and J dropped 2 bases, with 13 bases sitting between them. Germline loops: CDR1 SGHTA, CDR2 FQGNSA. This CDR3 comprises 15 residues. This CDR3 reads CASSPRGAAYNEQFF. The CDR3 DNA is TGTGCCAGCAGCCCCCGTGGGGCCGCCTACAATGAGCAGTTCTTC. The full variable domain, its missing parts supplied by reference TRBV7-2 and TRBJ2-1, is GAGVSQSPSNKVTEKGKDVELRCDPISGHTALYWYRQSLGQGLEFLIYFQGNSAPDKSGLPSDRFSAERTGGSVSTLTIQRTQQEDSAVYLCASSPRGAAYNEQFFGPGTRLTVL.

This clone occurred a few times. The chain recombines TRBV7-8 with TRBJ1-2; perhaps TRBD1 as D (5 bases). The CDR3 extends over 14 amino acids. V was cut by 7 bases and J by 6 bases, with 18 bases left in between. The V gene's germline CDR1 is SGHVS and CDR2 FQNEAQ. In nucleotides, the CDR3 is TGTGCCAGCACCGCTACACGGGGCGACGATGGCTACACCTTC. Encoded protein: CASTATRGDDGYTF.

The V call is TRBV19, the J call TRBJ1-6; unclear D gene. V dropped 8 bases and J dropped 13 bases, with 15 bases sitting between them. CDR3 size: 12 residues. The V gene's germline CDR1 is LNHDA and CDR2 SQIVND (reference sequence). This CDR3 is CASRTLLSPLHF. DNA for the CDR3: TGTGCCAGTCGGACGCTTCTGTCGCCCCTCCACTTT.

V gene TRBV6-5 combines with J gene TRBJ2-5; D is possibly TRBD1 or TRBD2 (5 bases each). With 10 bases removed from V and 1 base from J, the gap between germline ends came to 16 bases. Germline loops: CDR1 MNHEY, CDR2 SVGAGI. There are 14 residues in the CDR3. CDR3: CAIKAAGSQETQYF. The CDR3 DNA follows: TGTGCCATCAAAGCGGCAGGGTCCCAAGAGACCCAGTACTTC.

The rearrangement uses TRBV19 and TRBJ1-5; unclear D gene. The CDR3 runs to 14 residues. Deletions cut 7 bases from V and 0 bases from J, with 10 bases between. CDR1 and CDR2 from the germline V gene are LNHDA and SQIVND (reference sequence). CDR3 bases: TGTGCCAGTATCACAAGCTATAGCAATCAGCCCCAGCATTTT. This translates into CASITSYSNQPQHF. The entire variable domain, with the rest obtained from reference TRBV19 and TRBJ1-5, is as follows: DGGITQSPKYLFRKEGQNVTLSCEQNLNHDAMYWYRQDPGQGLRLIYYSQIVNDFQKGDIAEGYSVSREKKESFPLTVTSAQKNPTAFYLCASITSYSNQPQHFGDGTRLSIL.

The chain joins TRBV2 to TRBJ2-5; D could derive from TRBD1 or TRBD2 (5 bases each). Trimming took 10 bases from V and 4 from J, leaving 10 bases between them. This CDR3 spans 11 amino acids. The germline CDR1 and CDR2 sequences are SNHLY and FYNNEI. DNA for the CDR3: TGTGCCACCCAGGGACCAGAGACCCAGTACTTC. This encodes CATQGPETQYF.

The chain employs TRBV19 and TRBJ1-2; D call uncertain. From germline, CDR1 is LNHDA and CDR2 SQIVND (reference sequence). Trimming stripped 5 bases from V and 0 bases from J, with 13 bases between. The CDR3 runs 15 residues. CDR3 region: CASSPTLTANYGYTF. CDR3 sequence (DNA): TGTGCCAGTAGTCCAACCCTTACAGCTAACTATGGCTACACCTTC.

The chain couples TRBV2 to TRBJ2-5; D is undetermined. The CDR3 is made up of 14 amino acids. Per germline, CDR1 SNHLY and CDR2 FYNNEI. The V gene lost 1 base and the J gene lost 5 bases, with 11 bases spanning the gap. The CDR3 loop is CASSEDPSGETQYF. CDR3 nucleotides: TGTGCCAGCAGTGAAGACCCTAGTGGGGAGACCCAGTACTTC. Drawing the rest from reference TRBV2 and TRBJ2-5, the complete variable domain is EPEVTQTPSHQVTQMGQEVILRCVPISNHLYFYWYRQILGQKVEFLVSFYNNEISEKSEIFDDQFSVERPDGSNFTLKIRSTKLEDSAMYFCASSEDPSGETQYFGPGTRLLVL.

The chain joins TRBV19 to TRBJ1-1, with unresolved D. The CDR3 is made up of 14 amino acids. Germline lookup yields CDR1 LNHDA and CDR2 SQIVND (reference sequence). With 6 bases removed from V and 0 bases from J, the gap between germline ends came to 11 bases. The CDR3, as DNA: TGTGCCAGTAGGGATGACACAGTGAACACTGAAGCTTTCTTT. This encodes CASRDDTVNTEAFF.

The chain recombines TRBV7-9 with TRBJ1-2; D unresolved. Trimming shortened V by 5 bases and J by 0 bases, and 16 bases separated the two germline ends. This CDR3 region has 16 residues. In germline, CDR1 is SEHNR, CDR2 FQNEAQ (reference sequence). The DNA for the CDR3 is TGTGCCAGCAGCCCCCATGGGAAAAGGTCTAACTATGGCTACACCTTC. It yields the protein CASSPHGKRSNYGYTF. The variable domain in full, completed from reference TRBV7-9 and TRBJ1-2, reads DTGVSQNPRHKITKRGQNVTFRCDPISEHNRLYWYRQTLGQGPEFLTYFQNEAQLEKSRLLSDRFSAERPKGSFSTLEIQRTEQGDSAMYLCASSPHGKRSNYGYTFGSGTRLTVV.

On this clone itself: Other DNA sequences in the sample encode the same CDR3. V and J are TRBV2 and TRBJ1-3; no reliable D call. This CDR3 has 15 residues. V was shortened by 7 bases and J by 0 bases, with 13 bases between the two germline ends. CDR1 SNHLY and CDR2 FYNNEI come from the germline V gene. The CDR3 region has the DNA TGTGCCAGCACCAGAACAGTGGGCTCTGGAAACACCATATATTTT. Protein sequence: CASTRTVGSGNTIYF.